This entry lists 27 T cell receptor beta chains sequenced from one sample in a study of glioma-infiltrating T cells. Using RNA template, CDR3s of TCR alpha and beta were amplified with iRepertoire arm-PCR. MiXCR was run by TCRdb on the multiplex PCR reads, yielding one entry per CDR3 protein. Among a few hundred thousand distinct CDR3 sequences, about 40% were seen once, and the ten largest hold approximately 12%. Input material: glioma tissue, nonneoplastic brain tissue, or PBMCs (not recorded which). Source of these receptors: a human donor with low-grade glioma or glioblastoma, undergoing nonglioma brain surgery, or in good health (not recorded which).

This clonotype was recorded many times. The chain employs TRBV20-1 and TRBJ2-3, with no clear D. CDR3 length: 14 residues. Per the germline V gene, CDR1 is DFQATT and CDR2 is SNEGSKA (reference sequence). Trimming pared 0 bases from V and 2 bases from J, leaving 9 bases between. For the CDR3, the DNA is TGCAGTGCTAGAGATAACAGAGACACAGATACGCAGTATTTT. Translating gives CSARDNRDTDTQYF.

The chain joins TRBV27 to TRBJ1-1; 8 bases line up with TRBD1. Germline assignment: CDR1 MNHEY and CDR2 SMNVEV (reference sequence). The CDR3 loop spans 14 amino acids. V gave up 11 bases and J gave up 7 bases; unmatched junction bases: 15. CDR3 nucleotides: TGTGCCGTCGTCATGGGGCAGGGGGCCGATGAAGCTTTCTTT. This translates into CAVVMGQGADEAFF.

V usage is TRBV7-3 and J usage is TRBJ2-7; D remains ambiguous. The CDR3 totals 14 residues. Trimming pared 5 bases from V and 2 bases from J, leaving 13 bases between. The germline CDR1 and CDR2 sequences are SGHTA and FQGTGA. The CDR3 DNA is TGTGCCAGCAGCCTAGGCGTGGGCGCCTACGAGCAGTACTTC. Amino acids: CASSLGVGAYEQYF.

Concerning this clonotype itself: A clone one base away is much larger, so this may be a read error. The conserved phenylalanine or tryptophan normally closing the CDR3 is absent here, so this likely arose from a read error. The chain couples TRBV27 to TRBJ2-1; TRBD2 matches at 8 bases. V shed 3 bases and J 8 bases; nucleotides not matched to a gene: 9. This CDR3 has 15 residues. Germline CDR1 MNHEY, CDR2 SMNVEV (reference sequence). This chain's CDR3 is CASSLTGGPIDEQFL. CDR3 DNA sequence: TGTGCCAGCAGTTTGACGGGAGGGCCAATCGATGAGCAGTTCCTC.

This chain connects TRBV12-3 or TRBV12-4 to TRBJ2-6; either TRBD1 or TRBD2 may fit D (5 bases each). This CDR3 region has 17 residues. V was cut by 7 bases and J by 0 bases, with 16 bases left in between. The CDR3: CASTPGRTSSGANVLTF. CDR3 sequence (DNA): TGTGCCAGCACCCCGGGACGGACGAGCTCTGGGGCCAACGTCCTGACTTTC.

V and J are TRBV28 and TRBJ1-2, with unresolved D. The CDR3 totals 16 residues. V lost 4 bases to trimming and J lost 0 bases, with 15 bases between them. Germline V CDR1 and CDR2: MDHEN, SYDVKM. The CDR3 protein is CASSSLVELTNYGYTF. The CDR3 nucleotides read TGTGCCAGCAGTTCGTTGGTTGAACTTACTAACTATGGCTACACCTTC.

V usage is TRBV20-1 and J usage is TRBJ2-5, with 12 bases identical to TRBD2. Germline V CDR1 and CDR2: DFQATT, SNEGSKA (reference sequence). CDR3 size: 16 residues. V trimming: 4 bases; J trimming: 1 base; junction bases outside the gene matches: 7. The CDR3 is CSANGLAGPRQETQYF. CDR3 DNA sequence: TGCAGTGCTAACGGACTAGCGGGACCTCGCCAAGAGACCCAGTACTTC.

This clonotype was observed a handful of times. Here the CDR3 reads CASSFLGSLNTGELFF. The CDR3 region has the DNA TGTGCCAGCAGTTTTTTAGGGAGTCTGAACACCGGGGAGCTGTTTTTT. V is TRBV28 and J is TRBJ2-2; D is perhaps TRBD2 (5 bases). V was shortened by 3 bases and J by 1 base, with 12 bases between the two germline ends. This CDR3 has 16 residues. Looked up from germline, CDR1 is MDHEN and CDR2 is SYDVKM.

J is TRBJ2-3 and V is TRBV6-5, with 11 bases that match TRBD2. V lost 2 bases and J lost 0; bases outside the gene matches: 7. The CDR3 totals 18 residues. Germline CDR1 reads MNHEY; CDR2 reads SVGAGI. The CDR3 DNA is TGTGCCAGCAGTTACCGGCTAGCGGGAGGCCAAAGCACAGATACGCAGTATTTT. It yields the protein CASSYRLAGGQSTDTQYF.

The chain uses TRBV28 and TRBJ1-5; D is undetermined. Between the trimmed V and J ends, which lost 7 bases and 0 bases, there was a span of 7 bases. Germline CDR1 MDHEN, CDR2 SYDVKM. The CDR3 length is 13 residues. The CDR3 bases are TGTGCCAGCACTGGTAATAGCAATCAGCCCCAGCATTTT. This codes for CASTGNSNQPQHF.

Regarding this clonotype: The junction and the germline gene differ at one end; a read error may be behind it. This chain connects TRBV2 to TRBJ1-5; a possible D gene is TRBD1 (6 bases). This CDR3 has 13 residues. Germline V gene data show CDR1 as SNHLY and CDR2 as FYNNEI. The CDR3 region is CTSRAGQNQPQHF. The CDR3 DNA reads TGTACCAGCAGGGCGGGACAAAATCAGCCCCAGCATTTT.

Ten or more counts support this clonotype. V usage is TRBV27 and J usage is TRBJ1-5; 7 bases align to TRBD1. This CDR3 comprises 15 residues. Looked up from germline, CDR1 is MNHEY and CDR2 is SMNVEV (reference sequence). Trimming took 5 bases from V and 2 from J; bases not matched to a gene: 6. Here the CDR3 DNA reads TGTGCCAGCAGTCTAACAGGGGTAGGCAATCAGCCCCAGCATTTT. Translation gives CASSLTGVGNQPQHF.

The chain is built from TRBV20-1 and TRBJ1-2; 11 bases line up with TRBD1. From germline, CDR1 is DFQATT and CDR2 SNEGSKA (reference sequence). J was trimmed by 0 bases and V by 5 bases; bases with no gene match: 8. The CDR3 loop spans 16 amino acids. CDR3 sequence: CSAPGQGDQANYGYTF. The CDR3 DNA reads TGCAGTGCTCCGGGACAGGGGGACCAAGCTAACTATGGCTACACCTTC.

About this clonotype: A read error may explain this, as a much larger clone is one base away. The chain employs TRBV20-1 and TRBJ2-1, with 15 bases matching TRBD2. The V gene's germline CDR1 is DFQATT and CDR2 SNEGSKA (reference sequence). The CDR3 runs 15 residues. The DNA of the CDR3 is TGCAGTGCTGGGGGACTAGCGGGAGGTGGGTATGAGCAGTCCTTC. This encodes CSAGGLAGGGYEQSF.

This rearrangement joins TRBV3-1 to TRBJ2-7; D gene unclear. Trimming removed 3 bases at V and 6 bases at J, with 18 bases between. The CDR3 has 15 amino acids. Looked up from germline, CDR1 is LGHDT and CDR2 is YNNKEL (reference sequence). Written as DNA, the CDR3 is TGTGCCAGCAGCCATTGGGCGAATCTAGGCGCCGAGCAGTACTTC. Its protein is CASSHWANLGAEQYF.

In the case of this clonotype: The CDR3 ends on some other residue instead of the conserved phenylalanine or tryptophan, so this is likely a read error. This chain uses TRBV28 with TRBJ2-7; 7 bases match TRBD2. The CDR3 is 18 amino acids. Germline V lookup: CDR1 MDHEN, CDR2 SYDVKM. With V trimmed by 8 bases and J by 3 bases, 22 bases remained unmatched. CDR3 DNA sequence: TGTGCCAGCTGCCCAGCGGGACTCCTTAAGAAGGTTTTCTACGAGCAGTACTCC. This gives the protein CASCPAGLLKKVFYEQYS.

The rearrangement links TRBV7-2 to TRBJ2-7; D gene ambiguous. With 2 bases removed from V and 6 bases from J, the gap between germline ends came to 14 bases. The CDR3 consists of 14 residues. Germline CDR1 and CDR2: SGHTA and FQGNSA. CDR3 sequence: CASSLQPLSPEQYF. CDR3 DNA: TGTGCCAGCAGCTTACAGCCTTTATCCCCCGAGCAGTACTTC.

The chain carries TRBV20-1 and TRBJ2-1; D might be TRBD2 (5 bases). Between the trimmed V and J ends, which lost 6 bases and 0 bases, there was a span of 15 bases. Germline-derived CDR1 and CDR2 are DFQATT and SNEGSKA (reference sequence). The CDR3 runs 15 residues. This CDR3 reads CSAIIAKRSYNEQFF. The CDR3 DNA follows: TGCAGTGCCATCATAGCGAAGCGCTCCTACAATGAGCAGTTCTTC.

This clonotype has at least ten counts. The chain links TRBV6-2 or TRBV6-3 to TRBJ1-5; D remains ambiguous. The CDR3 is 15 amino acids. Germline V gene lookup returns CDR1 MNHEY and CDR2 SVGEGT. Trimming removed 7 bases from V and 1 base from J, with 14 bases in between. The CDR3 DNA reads TGTGCCAGCACCCTGCTATCGGGAAGCAATCAGCCCCAGCATTTT. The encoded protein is CASTLLSGSNQPQHF.

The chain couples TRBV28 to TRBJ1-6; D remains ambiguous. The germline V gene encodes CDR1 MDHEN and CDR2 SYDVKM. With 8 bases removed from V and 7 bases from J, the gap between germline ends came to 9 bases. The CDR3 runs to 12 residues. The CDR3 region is CASGHDNSPLHF. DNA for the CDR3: TGTGCCAGCGGCCATGACAATTCACCCCTCCACTTT.

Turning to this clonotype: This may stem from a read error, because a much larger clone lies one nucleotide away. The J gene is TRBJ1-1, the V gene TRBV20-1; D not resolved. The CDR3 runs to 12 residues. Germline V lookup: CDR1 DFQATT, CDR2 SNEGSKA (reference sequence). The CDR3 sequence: CSARDVGIEASF. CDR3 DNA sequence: TGCAGTGCTAGAGATGTGGGTATTGAAGCTTCCTTT.

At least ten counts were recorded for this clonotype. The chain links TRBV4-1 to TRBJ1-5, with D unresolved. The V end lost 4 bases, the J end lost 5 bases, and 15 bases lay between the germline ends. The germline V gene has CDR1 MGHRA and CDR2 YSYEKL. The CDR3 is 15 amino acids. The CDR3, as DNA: TGCGCCAGCAGCCTCGGACCGATTAGAGATCAGCCCCAGCATTTT. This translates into CASSLGPIRDQPQHF.

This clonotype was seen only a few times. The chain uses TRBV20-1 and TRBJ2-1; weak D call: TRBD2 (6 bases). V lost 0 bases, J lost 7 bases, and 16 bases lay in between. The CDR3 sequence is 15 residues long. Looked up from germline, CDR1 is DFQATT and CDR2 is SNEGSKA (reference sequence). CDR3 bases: TGCAGTGCTAGAGATGGGCCAGGGAGGCAGAATGAGCAGTTCTTC. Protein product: CSARDGPGRQNEQFF.

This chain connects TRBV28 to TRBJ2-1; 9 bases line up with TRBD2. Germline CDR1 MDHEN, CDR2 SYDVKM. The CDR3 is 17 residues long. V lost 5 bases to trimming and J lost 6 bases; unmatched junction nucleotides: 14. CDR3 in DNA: TGTGCCAGCAGTCCCTCCGGGGGCGGGAGGGCCTTCAATGAGCAGTTCTTC. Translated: CASSPSGGGRAFNEQFF.

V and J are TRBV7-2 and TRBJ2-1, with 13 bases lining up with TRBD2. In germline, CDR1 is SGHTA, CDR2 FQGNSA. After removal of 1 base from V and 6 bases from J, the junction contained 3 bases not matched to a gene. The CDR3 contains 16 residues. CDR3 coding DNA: TGTGCCAGCAGCTTAGGACTAGCGGGAGGTAGCAATGAGCAGTTCTTC. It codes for CASSLGLAGGSNEQFF.

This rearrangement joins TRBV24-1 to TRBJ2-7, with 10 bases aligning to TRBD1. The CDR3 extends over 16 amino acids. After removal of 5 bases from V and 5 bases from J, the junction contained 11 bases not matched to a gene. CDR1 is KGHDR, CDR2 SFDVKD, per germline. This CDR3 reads CATSVPSGQGSNEQYF. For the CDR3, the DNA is TGTGCCACCAGTGTACCATCGGGACAGGGGTCCAACGAGCAGTACTTC.

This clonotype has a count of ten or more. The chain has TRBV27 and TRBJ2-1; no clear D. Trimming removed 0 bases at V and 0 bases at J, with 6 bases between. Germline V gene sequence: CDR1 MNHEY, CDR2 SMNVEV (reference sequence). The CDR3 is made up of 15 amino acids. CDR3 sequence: CASSLSAYSYNEQFF. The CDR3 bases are TGTGCCAGCAGTTTATCAGCGTACTCCTACAATGAGCAGTTCTTC.